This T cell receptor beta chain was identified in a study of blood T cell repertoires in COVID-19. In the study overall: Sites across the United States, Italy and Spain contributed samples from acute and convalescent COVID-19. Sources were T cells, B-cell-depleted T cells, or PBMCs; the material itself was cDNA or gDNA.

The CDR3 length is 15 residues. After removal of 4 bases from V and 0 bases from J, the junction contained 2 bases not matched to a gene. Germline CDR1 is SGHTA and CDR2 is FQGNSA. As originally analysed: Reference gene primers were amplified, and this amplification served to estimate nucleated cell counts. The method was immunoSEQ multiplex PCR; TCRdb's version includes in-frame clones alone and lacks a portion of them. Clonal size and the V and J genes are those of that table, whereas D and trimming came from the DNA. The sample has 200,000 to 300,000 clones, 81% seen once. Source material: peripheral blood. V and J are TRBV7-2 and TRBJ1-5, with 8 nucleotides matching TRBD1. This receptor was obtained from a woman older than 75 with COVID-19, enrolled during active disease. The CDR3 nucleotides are TGTGCCAGCAGCTCGGACAGGGCTAGCAATCAGCCCCAGCATTTT. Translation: CASSSDRASNQPQHF.